The T cell receptor beta chain described here comes from a study of regulatory T cells in long-lasting Graves disease. Time point given: persistent/refractory GD, antithyroid drugs over 5 years with positive TRAb. Scientists built the TCR library using RNA that was extracted from PBMCs. In building TCR beta libraries, iRepertoire HTBI primers were used together with Arm-PCR of CDR3 regions. A single record per CDR3 protein comes from TCRdb applying MiXCR to the multiplex PCR reads. The sample shows over 650,000 distinct CDR3 sequences, around 30% of them seen only once. Overall study results and limits: Only peripheral blood was studied, not thyroid tissue.

Points on this clonotype: Its antigen is not identified.

Deletions cut 2 bases from V and 4 bases from J, with 5 bases between. CDR3 length: 12 residues. Germline loops: CDR1 ENHRY, CDR2 SYGVKD. The source material was peripheral blood mononuclear cells (PBMCs), sampled when the disease was refractory, from a patient treated with antithyroid drugs. The chain couples TRBV10-3 to TRBJ1-2; D gene uncertain. The clonotype comes from a female donor with Graves disease. As DNA, the CDR3 is TGTGCCATCAGTGAGAGGGCCTATGGCTACACCTTC. Its protein product is CAISERAYGYTF.